The T cell receptor beta chain under discussion was sequenced for a study of STAT5B mutations in CD4+ large granular lymphocyte leukemia. Study-level information: The CDR3 'QG' motif was associated with a particular HLA allele among healthy donors. Study-wide results and caveats: Patient CD4-sorted repertoires stayed more clonal than healthy ones after leukemic-clone removal.

Controls came from buffy coats of healthy blood donors. The method was immunoSEQ multiplex PCR; TCRdb's version includes in-frame clones alone and lacks a portion of them. In the table there are around 33,000 clones, about nine tenths of which are singletons. A remark on this clone: Its antigen is not known.

The source material was CD4+ T cells from blood buffy coats. The clonotype comes from a human donor in good health.

The DNA of the CDR3 is TGTGCCAGCAGCTTAAGGCCAGCGGGAGGGATGTGGGGCACAGATACGCAGTATTTT. It encodes CASSLRPAGGMWGTDTQYF. The chain uses TRBV7-2 and TRBJ2-3, with TRBD2 matching over 10 bases. The CDR3 loop spans 19 amino acids. CDR1 and CDR2 from the germline V gene are SGHTA and FQGNSA. The trim removed 2 bases at V and 1 base at J, leaving 12 bases unmatched.